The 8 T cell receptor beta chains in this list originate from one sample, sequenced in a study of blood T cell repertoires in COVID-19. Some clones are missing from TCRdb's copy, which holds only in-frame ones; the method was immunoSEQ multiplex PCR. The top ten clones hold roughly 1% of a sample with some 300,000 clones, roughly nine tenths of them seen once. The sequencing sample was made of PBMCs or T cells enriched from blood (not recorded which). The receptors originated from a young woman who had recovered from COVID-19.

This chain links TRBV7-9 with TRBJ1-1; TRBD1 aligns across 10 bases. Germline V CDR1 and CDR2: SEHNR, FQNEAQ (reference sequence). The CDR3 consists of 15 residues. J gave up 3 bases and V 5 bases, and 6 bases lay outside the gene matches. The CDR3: CASSHRQGAYTEAFF. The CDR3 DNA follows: TGTGCCAGCAGCCACAGACAGGGGGCGTACACTGAAGCTTTCTTT. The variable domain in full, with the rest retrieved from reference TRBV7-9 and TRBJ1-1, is DTGVSQNPRHKITKRGQNVTFRCDPISEHNRLYWYRQTLGQGPEFLTYFQNEAQLEKSRLLSDRFSAERPKGSFSTLEIQRTEQGDSAMYLCASSHRQGAYTEAFFGQGTRLTVV.

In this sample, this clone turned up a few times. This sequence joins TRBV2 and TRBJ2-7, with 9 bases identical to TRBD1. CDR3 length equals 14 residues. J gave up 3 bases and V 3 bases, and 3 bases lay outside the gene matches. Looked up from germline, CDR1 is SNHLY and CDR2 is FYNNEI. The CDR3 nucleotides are TGTGCCAGCAGTGACACAGGGGGCATCTACGAGCAGTACTTC. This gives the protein CASSDTGGIYEQYF. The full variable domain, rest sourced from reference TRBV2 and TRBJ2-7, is EPEVTQTPSHQVTQMGQEVILRCVPISNHLYFYWYRQILGQKVEFLVSFYNNEISEKSEIFDDQFSVERPDGSNFTLKIRSTKLEDSAMYFCASSDTGGIYEQYFGPGTRLTVT.

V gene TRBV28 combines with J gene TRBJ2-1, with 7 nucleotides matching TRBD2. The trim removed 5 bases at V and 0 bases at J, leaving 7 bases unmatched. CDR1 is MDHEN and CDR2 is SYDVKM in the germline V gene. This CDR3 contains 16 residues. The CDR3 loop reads CASSTVWGGSYNEQFF. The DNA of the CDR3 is TGTGCCAGCAGTACGGTTTGGGGGGGCTCCTACAATGAGCAGTTCTTC.

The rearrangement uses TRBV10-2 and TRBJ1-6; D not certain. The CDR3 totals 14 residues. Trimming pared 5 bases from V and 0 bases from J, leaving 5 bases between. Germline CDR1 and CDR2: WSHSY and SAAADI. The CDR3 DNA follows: TGCGCCAGCAGTAGCACCTCCTATAATTCACCCCTCCACTTT. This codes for CASSSTSYNSPLHF.

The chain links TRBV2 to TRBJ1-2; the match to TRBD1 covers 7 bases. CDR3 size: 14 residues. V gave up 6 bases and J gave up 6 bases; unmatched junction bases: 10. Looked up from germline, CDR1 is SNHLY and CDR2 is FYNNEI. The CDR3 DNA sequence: TGTGCCAGCAGGACCACAGGGGCCCCCCATGGCTACACCTTC. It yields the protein CASRTTGAPHGYTF. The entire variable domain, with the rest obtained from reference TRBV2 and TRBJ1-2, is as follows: EPEVTQTPSHQVTQMGQEVILRCVPISNHLYFYWYRQILGQKVEFLVSFYNNEISEKSEIFDDQFSVERPDGSNFTLKIRSTKLEDSAMYFCASRTTGAPHGYTFGSGTRLTVV.

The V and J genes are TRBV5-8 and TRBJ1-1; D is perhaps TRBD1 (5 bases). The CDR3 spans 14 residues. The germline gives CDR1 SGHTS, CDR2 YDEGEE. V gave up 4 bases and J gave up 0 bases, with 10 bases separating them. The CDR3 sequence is CASSDRGMNTEAFF. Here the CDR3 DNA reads TGTGCCAGCAGCGACAGAGGCATGAACACTGAAGCTTTCTTT.

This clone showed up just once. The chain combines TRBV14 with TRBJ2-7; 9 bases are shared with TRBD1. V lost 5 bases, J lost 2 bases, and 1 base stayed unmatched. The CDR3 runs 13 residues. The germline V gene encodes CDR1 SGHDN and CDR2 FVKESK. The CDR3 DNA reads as TGTGCCAGCAGCGGACAGGGGACCTACGAGCAGTACTTC. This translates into CASSGQGTYEQYF.

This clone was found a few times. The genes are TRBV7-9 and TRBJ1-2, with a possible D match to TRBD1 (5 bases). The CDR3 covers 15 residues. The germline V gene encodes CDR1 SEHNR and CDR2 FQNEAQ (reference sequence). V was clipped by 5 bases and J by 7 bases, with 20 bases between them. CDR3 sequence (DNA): TGTGCCAGCAGCCGCGGCGGAGGGGAAAGAGGTGGCTACACCTTC. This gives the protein CASSRGGGERGGYTF.